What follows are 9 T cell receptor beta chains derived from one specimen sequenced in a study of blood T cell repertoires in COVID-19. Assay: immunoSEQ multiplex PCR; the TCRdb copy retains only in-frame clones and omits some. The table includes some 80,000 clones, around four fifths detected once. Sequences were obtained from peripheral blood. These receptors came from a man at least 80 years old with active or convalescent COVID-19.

CDR3 nucleotides: TGCGCCAGCAGCTTCCGACAGGGGGCTTTGAACACTGAAGCTTTCTTT. Translating gives CASSFRQGALNTEAFF. The chain recombines TRBV5-1 with TRBJ1-1, with 10 bases identical to TRBD1. CDR3 size: 16 residues. V lost 2 bases to trimming and J lost 0 bases; unmatched junction nucleotides: 4. Germline V CDR1 and CDR2: SGHRS, YFSETQ. The full variable domain, in which reference TRBV5-1 and TRBJ1-1 provide the parts outside the CDR3, is KAGVTQTPRYLIKTRGQQVTLSCSPISGHRSVSWYQQTPGQGLQFLFEYFSETQRNKGNFPGRFSGRQFSNSRSEMNVSTLELGDSALYLCASSFRQGALNTEAFFGQGTRLTVV.

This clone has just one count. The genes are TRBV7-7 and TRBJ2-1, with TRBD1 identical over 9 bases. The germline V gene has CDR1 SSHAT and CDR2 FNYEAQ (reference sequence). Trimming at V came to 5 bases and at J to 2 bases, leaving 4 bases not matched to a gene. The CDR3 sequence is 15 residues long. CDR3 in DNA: TGTGCCAGCAGCCTCGGGACAGGGACCTACAATGAGCAGTTCTTC. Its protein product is CASSLGTGTYNEQFF. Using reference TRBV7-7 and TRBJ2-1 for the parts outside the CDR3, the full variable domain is GAGVSQSPRYKVTKRGQDVTLRCDPISSHATLYWYQQALGQGPEFLTYFNYEAQPDKSGLPSDRFSAERPEGSISTLTIQRTEQRDSAMYRCASSLGTGTYNEQFFGPGTRLTVL.

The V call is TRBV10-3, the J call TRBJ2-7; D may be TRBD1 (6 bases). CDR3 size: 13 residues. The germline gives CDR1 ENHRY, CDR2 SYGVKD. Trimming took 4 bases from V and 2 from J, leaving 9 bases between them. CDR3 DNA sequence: TGTGCCATCAGTGTCGGACAGACCTACGAGCAGTACGTC. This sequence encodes CAISVGQTYEQYV.

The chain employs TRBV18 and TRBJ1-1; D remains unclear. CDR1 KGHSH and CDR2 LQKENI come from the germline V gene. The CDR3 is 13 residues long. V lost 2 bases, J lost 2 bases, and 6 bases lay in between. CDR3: CASSPASNTEAFF. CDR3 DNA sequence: TGTGCCAGCTCACCAGCGAGTAACACTGAAGCTTTCTTT.

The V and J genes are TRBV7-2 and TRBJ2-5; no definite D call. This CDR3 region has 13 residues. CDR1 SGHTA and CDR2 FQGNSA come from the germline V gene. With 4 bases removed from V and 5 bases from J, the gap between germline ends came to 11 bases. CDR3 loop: CASSSRVRETQYF. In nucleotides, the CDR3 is TGTGCCAGCAGCTCCCGAGTCCGGGAGACCCAGTACTTC.

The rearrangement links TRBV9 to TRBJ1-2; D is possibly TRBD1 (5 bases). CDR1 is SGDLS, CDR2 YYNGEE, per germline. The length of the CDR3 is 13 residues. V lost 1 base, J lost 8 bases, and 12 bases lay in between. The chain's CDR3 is CASSVPGLWGYTF. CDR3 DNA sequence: TGTGCCAGCAGCGTACCGGGACTTTGGGGCTACACCTTC.

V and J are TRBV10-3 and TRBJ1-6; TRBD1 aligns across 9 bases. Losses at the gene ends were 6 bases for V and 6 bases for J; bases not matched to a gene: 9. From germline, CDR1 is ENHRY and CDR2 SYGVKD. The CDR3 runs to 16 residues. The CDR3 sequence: CAIRETGGGGNSPLHF. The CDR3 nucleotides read TGTGCCATCAGAGAGACAGGGGGTGGGGGTAATTCACCCCTCCACTTT.

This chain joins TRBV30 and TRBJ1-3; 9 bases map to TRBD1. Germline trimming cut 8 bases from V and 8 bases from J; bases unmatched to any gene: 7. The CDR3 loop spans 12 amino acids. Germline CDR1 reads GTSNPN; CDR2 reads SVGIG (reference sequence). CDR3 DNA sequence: TGTGCCGGGGGACAGGGCCGCGACACCATATATTTT. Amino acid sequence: CAGGQGRDTIYF.

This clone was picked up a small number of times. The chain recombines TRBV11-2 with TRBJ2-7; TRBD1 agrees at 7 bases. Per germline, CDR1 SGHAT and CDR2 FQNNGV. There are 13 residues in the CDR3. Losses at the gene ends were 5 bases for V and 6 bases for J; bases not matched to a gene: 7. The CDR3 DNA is TGTGCCAGCAGCCGAACGACAGGGTCCGAGCAGTACGTC. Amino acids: CASSRTTGSEQYV.